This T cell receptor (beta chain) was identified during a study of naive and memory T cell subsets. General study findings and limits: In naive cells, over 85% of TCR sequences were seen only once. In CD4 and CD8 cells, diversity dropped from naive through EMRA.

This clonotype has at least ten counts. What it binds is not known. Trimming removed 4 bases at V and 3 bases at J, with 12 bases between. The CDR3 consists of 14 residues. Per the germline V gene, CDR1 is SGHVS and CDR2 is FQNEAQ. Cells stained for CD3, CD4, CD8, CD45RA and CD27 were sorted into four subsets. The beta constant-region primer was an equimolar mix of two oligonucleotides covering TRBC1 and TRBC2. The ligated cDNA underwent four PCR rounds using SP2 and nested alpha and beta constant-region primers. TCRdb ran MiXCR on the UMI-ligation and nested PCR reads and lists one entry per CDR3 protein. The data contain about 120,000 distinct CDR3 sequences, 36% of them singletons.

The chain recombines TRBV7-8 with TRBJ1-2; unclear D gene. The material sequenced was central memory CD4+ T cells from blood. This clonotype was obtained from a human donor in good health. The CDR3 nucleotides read TGTGCCAGCAGCTCTCCATTGTCAGACTATGGCTACACCTTC. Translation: CASSSPLSDYGYTF. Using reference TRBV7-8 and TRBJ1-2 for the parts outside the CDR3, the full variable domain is GAGVSQSPRYKVAKRGQDVALRCDPISGHVSLFWYQQALGQGPEFLTYFQNEAQLDKSGLPSDRFFAERPEGSVSTLKIQRTQQEDSAVYLCASSSPLSDYGYTFGSGTRLTVV.